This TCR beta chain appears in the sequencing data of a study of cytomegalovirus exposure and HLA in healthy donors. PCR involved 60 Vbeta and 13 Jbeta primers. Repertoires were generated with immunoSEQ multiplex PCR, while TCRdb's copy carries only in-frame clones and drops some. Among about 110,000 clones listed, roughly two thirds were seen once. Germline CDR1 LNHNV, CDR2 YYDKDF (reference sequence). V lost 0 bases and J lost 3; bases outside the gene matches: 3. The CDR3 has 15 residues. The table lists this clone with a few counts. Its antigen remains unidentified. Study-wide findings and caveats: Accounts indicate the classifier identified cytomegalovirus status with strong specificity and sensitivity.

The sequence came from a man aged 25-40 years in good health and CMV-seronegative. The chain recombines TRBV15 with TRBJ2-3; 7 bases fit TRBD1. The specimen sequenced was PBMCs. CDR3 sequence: CATSREGTETDTQYF. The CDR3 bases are TGTGCCACCAGCAGAGAGGGGACAGAGACAGATACGCAGTATTTT. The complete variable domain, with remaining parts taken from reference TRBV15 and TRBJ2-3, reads DAMVIQNPRYQVTQFGKPVTLSCSQTLNHNVMYWYQQKSSQAPKLLFHYYDKDFNNEADTPDNFQSRRPNTSFCFLDIRSPGLGDTAMYLCATSREGTETDTQYFGPGTRLTVL.